This entry concerns a single TCR beta chain. Its antigen is unknown. Method: immunoSEQ multiplex PCR; TCRdb's copy keeps in-frame clones and lacks some. Here the sample spans approximately 150,000 clones, around nine tenths being singletons. The data were obtained in a study of cytomegalovirus exposure and HLA in healthy donors. General study points: The dataset shows that most TCR sequences were rare, while some public TCRs occurred in many donors. The study flagged some 170 TCR beta chains as cytomegalovirus-associated. Clusters of TCRs from the first cohort tended to co-occur in the 90 to 150 validation repertoires (as a later analysis found).

The CDR3 has 14 residues. The ends lost 5 bases at V and 6 bases at J; junction bases unmatched: 7. This sequence joins TRBV23-1 and TRBJ2-7, with 10 positions matching TRBD1. TRBV23-1 is annotated as an ORF whose role is uncertain. The sequence was collected from a woman in her thirties in good health and CMV-seronegative. The sequenced sample consisted of PBMCs. DNA for the CDR3: TGCGCCAGCAGTAGACGAGGGACAGGGGCCGAGCAGTACTTC. Translated, it gives CASSRRGTGAEQYF.